These T cell receptor beta chains were read from a single sample in a study of CD8+ T cells in alopecia areata. This table comes from immunoSEQ multiplex PCR, and its TCRdb copy is limited to in-frame clones, with some not included. This sample yields under 350,000 clones, of which 58% are seen a single time; approximately 2% belongs to the top ten. The input for sequencing was CD4+ T cells sorted from blood, taken at week 24, from a patient treated with tofacitinib. These receptors all come from a human donor with alopecia areata. The CDR3 runs from the conserved cysteine through the conserved F or W. Only part of the rows carry a size: once, few, many, or a class if the clone is expanded.

clone size	V gene	J gene	CDR3 protein
once	TRBV27	TRBJ2-7	CASAKAGGHYEQYF
-	TRBV29-1	TRBJ1-4	CSVGTGGREKLFF
-	TRBV9	TRBJ2-3	CASSVAGAGDTQYF
-	TRBV30	TRBJ2-1	CAWSLGRTVYNEQFF
-	TRBV7-2	TRBJ2-3	CASSPGPKQGDTQYF
few	TRBV5-6	TRBJ2-1	CASSRGGNEQFF
-	TRBV29-1	TRBJ2-3	CSGTRTDTQYF
-	TRBV5-4	TRBJ1-2	CASSLAPRSFYGYTF
few	TRBV28	TRBJ2-3	CASSFLLAGGPSADTQYF
-	TRBV7-9	TRBJ2-2	CASSLAGAGELFF
-	TRBV5-1	TRBJ1-1	CASSLNRDTEAFF
-	TRBV7-2	TRBJ1-2	CASSPTAANYGYTF